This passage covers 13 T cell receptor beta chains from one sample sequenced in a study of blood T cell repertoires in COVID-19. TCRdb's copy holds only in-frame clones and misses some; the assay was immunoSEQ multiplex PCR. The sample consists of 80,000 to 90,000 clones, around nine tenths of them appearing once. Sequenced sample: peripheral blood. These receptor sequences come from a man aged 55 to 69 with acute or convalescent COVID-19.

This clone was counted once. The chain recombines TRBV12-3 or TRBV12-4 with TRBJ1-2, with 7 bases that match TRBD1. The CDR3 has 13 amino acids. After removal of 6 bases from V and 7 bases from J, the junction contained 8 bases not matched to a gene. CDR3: CASSQTGASGYTF. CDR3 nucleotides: TGTGCCAGCAGCCAAACAGGGGCCAGTGGCTACACCTTC.

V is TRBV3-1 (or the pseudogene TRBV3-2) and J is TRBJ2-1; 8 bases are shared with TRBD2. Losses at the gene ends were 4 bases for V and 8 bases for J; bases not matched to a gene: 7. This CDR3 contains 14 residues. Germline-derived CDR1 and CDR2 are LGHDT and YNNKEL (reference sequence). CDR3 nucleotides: TGTGCCAGCAGCCCGGGACTAGTATCCTATGAGCAGTTCTTC. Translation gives CASSPGLVSYEQFF.

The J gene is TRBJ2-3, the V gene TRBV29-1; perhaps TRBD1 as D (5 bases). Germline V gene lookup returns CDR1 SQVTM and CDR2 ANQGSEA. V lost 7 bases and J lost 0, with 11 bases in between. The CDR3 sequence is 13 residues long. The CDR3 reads CSARTNSTDTQYF. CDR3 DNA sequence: TGCAGCGCACGGACAAATAGCACAGATACGCAGTATTTT.

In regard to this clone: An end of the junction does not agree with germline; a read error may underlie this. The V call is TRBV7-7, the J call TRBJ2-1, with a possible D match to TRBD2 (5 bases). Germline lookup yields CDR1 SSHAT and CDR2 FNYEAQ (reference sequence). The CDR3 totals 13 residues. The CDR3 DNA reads TGTGCTAGCAGCAATCAAAACTCGGGAGAGCAGTTCTTC. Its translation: CASSNQNSGEQFF. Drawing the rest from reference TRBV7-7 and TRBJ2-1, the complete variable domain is GAGVSQSPRYKVTKRGQDVTLRCDPISSHATLYWYQQALGQGPEFLTYFNYEAQPDKSGLPSDRFSAERPEGSISTLTIQRTEQRDSAMYRCASSNQNSGEQFFGPGTRLTVL.

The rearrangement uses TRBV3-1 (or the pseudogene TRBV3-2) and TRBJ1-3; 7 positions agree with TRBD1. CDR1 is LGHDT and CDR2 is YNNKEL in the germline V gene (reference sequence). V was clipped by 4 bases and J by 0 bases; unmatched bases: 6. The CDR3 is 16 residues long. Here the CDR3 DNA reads TGTGCCAGCAGCCTTCAGACAGGGCACTCTGGAAACACCATATATTTT. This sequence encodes CASSLQTGHSGNTIYF.

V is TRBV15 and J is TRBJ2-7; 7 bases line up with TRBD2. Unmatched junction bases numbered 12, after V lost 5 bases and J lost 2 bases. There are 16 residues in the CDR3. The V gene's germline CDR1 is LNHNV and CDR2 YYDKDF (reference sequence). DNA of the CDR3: TGTGCCACCAGCCTATCCAGCGGGGTACGAACCTACGAGCAGTACTTC. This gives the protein CATSLSSGVRTYEQYF.

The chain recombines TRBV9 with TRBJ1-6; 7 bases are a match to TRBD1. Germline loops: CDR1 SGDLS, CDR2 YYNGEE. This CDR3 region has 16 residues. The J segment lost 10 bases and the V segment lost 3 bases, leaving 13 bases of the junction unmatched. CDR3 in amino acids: CASSAHSQTGRSPLHF. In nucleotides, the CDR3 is TGTGCCAGCAGCGCTCATTCCCAGACAGGGAGATCACCCCTCCACTTT.

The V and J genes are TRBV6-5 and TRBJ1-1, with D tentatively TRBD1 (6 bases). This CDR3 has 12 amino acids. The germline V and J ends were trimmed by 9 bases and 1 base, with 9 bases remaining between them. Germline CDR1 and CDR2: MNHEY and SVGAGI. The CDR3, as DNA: TGTGCCAGTATGACAGGGAACACTGAAGCTTTCTTT. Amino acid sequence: CASMTGNTEAFF.

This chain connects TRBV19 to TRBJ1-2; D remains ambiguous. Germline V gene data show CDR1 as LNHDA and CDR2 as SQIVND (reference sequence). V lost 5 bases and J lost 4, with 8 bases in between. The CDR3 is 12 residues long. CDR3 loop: CASSLGGYGYTF. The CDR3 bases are TGTGCCAGTAGTCTAGGAGGCTATGGCTACACCTTC.

The DNA of the CDR3 is TGCGCCAGCAGCCGATCACCGGGACTCTCCTACAATGAGCAGTTCTTC. Its translation is CASSRSPGLSYNEQFF. The genes are TRBV5-1 and TRBJ2-1; D may be TRBD2 (6 bases). The CDR3 has 16 amino acids. Trimming removed 4 bases from V and 0 bases from J, with 14 bases in between. Germline V gene data show CDR1 as SGHRS and CDR2 as YFSETQ. Full variable domain (remainder filled in from reference TRBV5-1 and TRBJ2-1): KAGVTQTPRYLIKTRGQQVTLSCSPISGHRSVSWYQQTPGQGLQFLFEYFSETQRNKGNFPGRFSGRQFSNSRSEMNVSTLELGDSALYLCASSRSPGLSYNEQFFGPGTRLTVL.

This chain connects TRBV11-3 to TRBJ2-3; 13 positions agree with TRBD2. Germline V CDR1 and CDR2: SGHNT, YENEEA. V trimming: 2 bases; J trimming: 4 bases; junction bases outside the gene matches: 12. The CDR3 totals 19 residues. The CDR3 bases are TGTGCCAGCAGCTTAAGCGCACTAGCGGGGGGGCCAAAGGCAGATACGCAGTATTTT. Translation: CASSLSALAGGPKADTQYF.

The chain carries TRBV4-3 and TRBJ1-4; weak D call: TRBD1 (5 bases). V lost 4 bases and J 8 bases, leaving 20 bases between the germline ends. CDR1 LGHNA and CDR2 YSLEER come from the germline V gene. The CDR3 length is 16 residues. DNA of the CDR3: TGCGCCAGCAGCCTCGGGGGGATTGGTCATAACGAAAAACTGTTTTTT. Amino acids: CASSLGGIGHNEKLFF.

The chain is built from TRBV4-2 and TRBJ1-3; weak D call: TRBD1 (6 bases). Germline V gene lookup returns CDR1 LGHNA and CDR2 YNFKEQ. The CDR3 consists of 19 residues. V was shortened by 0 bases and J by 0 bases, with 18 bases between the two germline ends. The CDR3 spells CASSQEIWTESSSGNTIYF. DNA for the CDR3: TGTGCCAGCAGCCAAGAGATCTGGACAGAGTCCAGCTCTGGAAACACCATATATTTT.